The 27 T cell receptor beta chains below were found in one sample sequenced in a study of long-term antiretroviral therapy in people with HIV. The authors ran the immunoSEQ assay, v3.0, at survey level. Assay: immunoSEQ multiplex PCR; the TCRdb copy retains only in-frame clones and omits some. The table shows 35,000 to 40,000 clones, with around 86% occurring only once. Sequencing used unsorted PBMCs, obtained 1.5 years after starting antiretroviral therapy. These receptor sequences come from a man aged 18 to 30 with HIV.

This clone appeared a single time. The chain joins TRBV18 to TRBJ2-1, with 8 bases matching TRBD1. The CDR3 runs 17 residues. Per the germline V gene, CDR1 is KGHSH and CDR2 is LQKENI. V lost 3 bases, J lost 6 bases, and 13 bases stayed unmatched. CDR3 amino acids: CASSPTPGQVAGNEQFF. The CDR3 DNA reads as TGTGCCAGCTCACCTACCCCGGGACAGGTGGCCGGCAATGAGCAGTTCTTC.

In this sample, this clone turned up a few times. This sequence joins TRBV5-1 and TRBJ2-7, with no clear D. The CDR3 is made up of 14 amino acids. CDR1 and CDR2 from the germline V gene are SGHRS and YFSETQ. Trimming stripped 4 bases from V and 5 bases from J, with 16 bases between. Here the CDR3 reads CASSLVSGSHEQYF. For the CDR3, the DNA is TGCGCCAGCAGCCTAGTAAGTGGGTCCCACGAGCAGTACTTC.

The V gene is TRBV5-5, the J gene TRBJ2-3; D is uncertain. V was cut by 2 bases and J by 3 bases, with 13 bases left in between. Germline lookup yields CDR1 SGHKS and CDR2 YYEKEE (reference sequence). CDR3 size: 15 residues. CDR3 nucleotides: TGTGCCAGCAGCTTTGTAGGTGGTGAGACAGATACGCAGTATTTT. It is translated as CASSFVGGETDTQYF.

This clone appeared once. The chain carries TRBV5-4 and TRBJ1-1; D is uncertain. The CDR3 is 13 amino acids. Per the germline V gene, CDR1 is SGHNT and CDR2 is YYREEE (reference sequence). V was cut by 0 bases and J by 8 bases, with 11 bases left in between. The CDR3 DNA sequence: TGTGCCAGCAGCTTGGGGGGTACGGGGGAAGCTTTCTTT. Protein: CASSLGGTGEAFF.

The rearrangement links TRBV4-1 to TRBJ2-3; a weak D match, TRBD2 (6 bases). CDR1 and CDR2 from the germline V gene are MGHRA and YSYEKL. The CDR3 is 16 amino acids. V gave up 4 bases and J gave up 0 bases, with 14 bases separating them. The CDR3 nucleotides are TGCGCCAGCAGCCTTACCGGGAGATTGAGCACAGATACGCAGTATTTT. Its translation is CASSLTGRLSTDTQYF.

The V and J genes are TRBV7-9 and TRBJ2-7; 9 bases agree with TRBD1. The CDR3 is 15 residues long. After removal of 5 bases from V and 4 bases from J, the junction contained 9 bases not matched to a gene. The germline gives CDR1 SEHNR, CDR2 FQNEAQ (reference sequence). CDR3 bases: TGTGCCAGCAGCGTTCTCACAGGGGGCGCGTACGAGCAGTACTTC. This translates into CASSVLTGGAYEQYF.

The V gene is TRBV30, the J gene TRBJ1-1, with 8 bases aligning to TRBD1. The CDR3 sequence is 14 residues long. V trimming: 4 bases; J trimming: 4 bases; junction bases outside the gene matches: 8. Germline CDR1 reads GTSNPN; CDR2 reads SVGIG (reference sequence). The CDR3 DNA reads TGTGCCTGGACCCGACAGGGGCGGGGCACTGAAGCTTTCTTT. This gives the protein CAWTRQGRGTEAFF.

The chain joins TRBV28 to TRBJ2-7, with 7 nucleotides matching TRBD1. This CDR3 contains 13 residues. J lost 5 bases, V lost 6 bases, and 7 bases had no gene match. CDR1 and CDR2 (germline): MDHEN, SYDVKM. CDR3 region: CASRETGSNEQYF. CDR3 coding DNA: TGTGCCAGCAGGGAGACAGGGTCGAACGAGCAGTACTTC.

The table lists this clone with a count of one. This chain links TRBV5-1 with TRBJ2-7; D remains ambiguous. CDR1 and CDR2 from the germline V gene are SGHRS and YFSETQ. Trimming removed 3 bases at V and 0 bases at J, with 10 bases between. The CDR3 consists of 14 residues. CDR3 nucleotide sequence: TGCGCCAGCAGCTCTTGGGCCATCTCCTACGAGCAGTACTTC. Its translation: CASSSWAISYEQYF.

The rearrangement uses TRBV5-1 and TRBJ2-2, with TRBD2 matching 10 bases. V was clipped by 2 bases and J by 0 bases; unmatched bases: 1. The germline CDR1 and CDR2 sequences are SGHRS and YFSETQ. This CDR3 has 16 amino acids. This CDR3 reads CASSFTSGTNTGELFF. For the CDR3, the DNA is TGCGCCAGCAGCTTCACTAGCGGGACGAACACCGGGGAGCTGTTTTTT.

The chain has TRBV30 and TRBJ1-2, with D perhaps matching TRBD1 (6 bases). Trimming pared 1 base from V and 8 bases from J, leaving 8 bases between. Looked up from germline, CDR1 is GTSNPN and CDR2 is SVGIG (reference sequence). The CDR3 has 11 amino acids. The CDR3, as DNA: TGTGCCTGGAGTGCGGGGGCAGGCTACACCTTC. The encoded protein is CAWSAGAGYTF.

The chain joins TRBV12-2 to TRBJ2-7; the table names TRBD2, a call not compared with the DNA. TRBV12-2 is listed as a pseudogene. This CDR3 has 15 residues. The CDR3 region has the DNA TGTGCAAGTCGACTTAGCGGGGGGGGGTCCTACGAGCAGTACTTC. This encodes CASRLSGGGSYEQYF.

This clone was observed once. This chain joins TRBV27 and TRBJ2-7; D uncertain. Germline V gene data show CDR1 as MNHEY and CDR2 as SMNVEV (reference sequence). The V and J ends lost 2 bases and 5 bases respectively, with 10 bases between them. The CDR3 length is 13 residues. DNA of the CDR3: TGTGCCAGCAGTTTAGCTAGAAACCACGAGCAGTACTTC. This sequence encodes CASSLARNHEQYF.

This clone was found a few times. This chain uses TRBV13 with TRBJ1-1; 8 bases align to TRBD1. Germline CDR1 PRHDT, CDR2 FYEKMQ (reference sequence). The CDR3 is made up of 17 amino acids. J was trimmed by 0 bases and V by 5 bases; bases with no gene match: 11. For the CDR3, the DNA is TGTGCCAGCAGCAGCACCGGGACAGGCCACTTGAACACTGAAGCTTTCTTT. The encoded protein is CASSSTGTGHLNTEAFF.

This clone appeared a few times. The chain employs TRBV7-2 and TRBJ2-2; tentative D call: TRBD2 (5 bases). The CDR3 has 15 residues. CDR1 SGHTA and CDR2 FQGNSA come from the germline V gene. V dropped 4 bases and J dropped 7 bases, with 16 bases sitting between them. This CDR3 reads CASSSGTTWGGELFF. Written as DNA, the CDR3 is TGTGCCAGCAGCTCGGGAACAACATGGGGCGGGGAGCTGTTTTTT.

The chain recombines TRBV28 with TRBJ2-2; 9 positions match TRBD1. J lost 8 bases, V lost 6 bases, and 16 bases had no gene match. CDR1 is MDHEN, CDR2 SYDVKM, per germline. The CDR3 is made up of 17 amino acids. CDR3 protein: CASSPRPYRGRRGELFF. The CDR3 region has the DNA TGTGCCAGCAGCCCCAGGCCCTACAGGGGGCGAAGGGGGGAGCTGTTTTTT.

The genes are TRBV27 and TRBJ2-5, with D unclear. The germline CDR1 and CDR2 sequences are MNHEY and SMNVEV (reference sequence). The ends were cut back, 3 bases at V and 1 base at J, with 9 bases in the middle. There are 14 residues in the CDR3. Written as DNA, the CDR3 is TGTGCCAGCAGTTTTTCGATAGCCCAAGAGACCCAGTACTTC. It specifies CASSFSIAQETQYF.

The chain carries TRBV4-3 and TRBJ2-6, with D perhaps matching TRBD1 (6 bases). V was cut by 2 bases and J by 0 bases, with 8 bases left in between. The CDR3 is 16 amino acids. Germline V gene data show CDR1 as LGHNA and CDR2 as YSLEER. The chain's CDR3 is CASSQKTGSGANVLTF. CDR3 nucleotides: TGCGCCAGCAGCCAAAAGACAGGCTCTGGGGCCAACGTCCTGACTTTC.

The V call is TRBV28, the J call TRBJ1-5; TRBD1 agrees at 11 bases. The V gene's germline CDR1 is MDHEN and CDR2 SYDVKM. With V trimmed by 5 bases and J by 6 bases, 9 bases remained unmatched. This CDR3 contains 16 residues. The CDR3 sequence: CASSETDRGPGQPQHF. The DNA for the CDR3 is TGTGCCAGCAGTGAAACGGACAGGGGGCCGGGTCAGCCCCAGCATTTT.

The chain couples TRBV5-4 to TRBJ2-5; a weak D match, TRBD2 (6 bases). The germline V gene has CDR1 SGHNT and CDR2 YYREEE (reference sequence). V dropped 2 bases and J dropped 2 bases, with 10 bases sitting between them. The CDR3 loop spans 14 amino acids. CDR3 sequence: CASSFGTQQETQYF. The CDR3, as DNA: TGTGCCAGCAGCTTTGGGACTCAGCAAGAGACCCAGTACTTC. Variable domain in full (rest from reference TRBV5-4 and TRBJ2-5): ETGVTQSPTHLIKTRGQQVTLRCSSQSGHNTVSWYQQALGQGPQFIFQYYREEENGRGNFPPRFSGLQFPNYSSELNVNALELDDSALYLCASSFGTQQETQYFGPGTRLLVL.

This clone was recorded once. This chain connects TRBV7-9 to TRBJ2-3, with TRBD2 matching 11 bases. CDR1 and CDR2 from the germline V gene are SEHNR and FQNEAQ (reference sequence). This CDR3 region has 19 residues. J lost 4 bases, V lost 2 bases, and 14 bases had no gene match. This chain's CDR3 is CASSLRIRLAGGQADTQYF. The CDR3 region has the DNA TGTGCCAGCAGCTTACGTATACGGCTAGCGGGAGGTCAGGCAGATACGCAGTATTTT. Supplemented by reference TRBV7-9 and TRBJ2-3, the full variable domain reads DTGVSQNPRHKITKRGQNVTFRCDPISEHNRLYWYRQTLGQGPEFLTYFQNEAQLEKSRLLSDRFSAERPKGSFSTLEIQRTEQGDSAMYLCASSLRIRLAGGQADTQYFGPGTRLTVL.

This sequence joins TRBV19 and TRBJ2-7; 13 positions agree with TRBD2. The CDR3 is 14 amino acids. Germline-derived CDR1 and CDR2 are LNHDA and SQIVND (reference sequence). V was clipped by 5 bases and J by 5 bases; unmatched bases: 3. The CDR3, as DNA: TGTGCCAGTAGTTCGGGACTAGCGGGAAACGAGCAGTACTTC. Its protein product is CASSSGLAGNEQYF.

This clone is deemed medium-sized. The CDR3 sequence is CASSDGFPGNQPQHF. The DNA for the CDR3 is TGTGCCAGCAGCGACGGGTTCCCTGGGAATCAGCCCCAGCATTTT. V is TRBV6-1 and J is TRBJ1-5; no definite D call. CDR3 length: 15 amino acids. In germline, CDR1 is MNHNS, CDR2 SASEGT. Trimming cost V 6 bases and J 4 bases, with 16 bases left between them.

The chain combines TRBV4-3 with TRBJ1-1, with a tentative D call TRBD1 (6 bases). V lost 2 bases and J 3 bases, leaving 10 bases between the germline ends. The germline V gene has CDR1 LGHNA and CDR2 YSLEER. The CDR3 is 14 amino acids. CDR3 nucleotide sequence: TGCGCCAGCAGCCAAATAGGGGGATACACTGAAGCTTTCTTT. It encodes CASSQIGGYTEAFF.

The chain joins TRBV6-5 to TRBJ2-3; TRBD1 matches 7 bases. There are 16 residues in the CDR3. Germline-derived CDR1 and CDR2 are MNHEY and SVGAGI. V gave up 0 bases and J gave up 5 bases; unmatched junction bases: 8. The DNA for the CDR3 is TGTGCCAGCAGTTACTCAGCCCAGGGGGTCGAAGATACGCAGTATTTT. It codes for CASSYSAQGVEDTQYF.

The V gene is TRBV18, the J gene TRBJ2-7; D not resolved. CDR3 length: 13 residues. Looked up from germline, CDR1 is KGHSH and CDR2 is LQKENI. Trimming took off 4 bases at V and 7 bases at J, with 14 bases between the two ends. DNA for the CDR3: TGTGCCAGCTCACAAGGGTCTGAAAGGGAGCAGTACTTC. Protein product: CASSQGSEREQYF.

This sequence joins TRBV28 and TRBJ2-7; 12 bases line up with TRBD2. The germline gives CDR1 MDHEN, CDR2 SYDVKM. Trimming took 8 bases from V and 5 from J; bases not matched to a gene: 7. The CDR3 has 14 residues. CDR3 amino acids: CASVTSGRFNEQYF. DNA of the CDR3: TGTGCCAGCGTAACTAGCGGGAGGTTCAACGAGCAGTACTTC.